Listed below are T cell receptor beta chains from one sample, sequenced in a study of cytomegalovirus exposure and HLA in healthy donors. Profiling relied on immunoSEQ multiplex PCR, and the TCRdb table lists in-frame clones only, not all of them. The sample shows roughly 52,000 clones, about 57% of them seen only once. The sequenced material came from PBMCs. Receptor source: a human donor in good health. Both conserved end residues are part of each CDR3. The order of the fields is CDR3 DNA, CDR3 protein, V gene, J gene, D gene, clone size. The D gene is left open where the match is weak. Size tells how often a clone was seen (once, few, many) or the class of an expanded clone, and some rows leave it out.

CDR3nt: TGTGCCAGCAGCTTAGGGGGGGGCAGGGGGCCCTCACCCCTCCACTTT
CDR3aa: CASSLGGGRGPSPLHF
v_gene: TRBV7-2
j_gene: TRBJ1-6
d_gene: TRBD1
abundance: few

CDR3nt: TGTGCCAGCAGCCAAATTTCGGGACAGGCTTATGGCTACACCTTC
CDR3aa: CASSQISGQAYGYTF
v_gene: TRBV4-2
j_gene: TRBJ1-2
d_gene: TRBD1
abundance: -

CDR3nt: TGCGCCAGCAGCTCCGGGATATTGGGAGATACGCAGTATTTT
CDR3aa: CASSSGILGDTQYF
v_gene: TRBV5-1
j_gene: TRBJ2-3
d_gene: -
abundance: -

CDR3nt: TGCGCCAGCAGCCAAGATGTAAGGTCCGGGATGCAGTTCTTC
CDR3aa: CASSQDVRSGMQFF
v_gene: TRBV4-3
j_gene: TRBJ2-1
d_gene: -
abundance: -

CDR3nt: TGTGCCAGCAGTTTCACTCCGGTTGCGGGCGTTGGGCAGTTCTTC
CDR3aa: CASSFTPVAGVGQFF
v_gene: TRBV6-5
j_gene: TRBJ2-1
d_gene: -
abundance: once

CDR3nt: TGCGCCAGCAGCCCCACGACAGGGAGCACTGAAGCTTTCTTT
CDR3aa: CASSPTTGSTEAFF
v_gene: TRBV4-1
j_gene: TRBJ1-1
d_gene: TRBD1
abundance: -

CDR3nt: TGTGCCAGCAGCCTAGGACATATGGGGGCTGGCTATGGCTACACCTTC
CDR3aa: CASSLGHMGAGYGYTF
v_gene: TRBV7-3
j_gene: TRBJ1-2
d_gene: -
abundance: -

CDR3nt: TGTGCCAGTAGTACCTCACTAGCGGGGGGTGAGCAGTTCTTC
CDR3aa: CASSTSLAGGEQFF
v_gene: TRBV19
j_gene: TRBJ2-1
d_gene: TRBD2
abundance: once

CDR3nt: TGTGCCAGCAGTTACTCGCGGGGGGGGCAGTACGAGCAGTACTTC
CDR3aa: CASSYSRGGQYEQYF
v_gene: TRBV6-5
j_gene: TRBJ2-7
d_gene: TRBD2
abundance: -

CDR3nt: TGTGCCAGCAGCTTATCGGTAGCGGGGGGGGCGAATGAGCAGTTCTTC
CDR3aa: CASSLSVAGGANEQFF
v_gene: TRBV7-9
j_gene: TRBJ2-1
d_gene: TRBD2
abundance: -

CDR3nt: TGTGCCAGCAGCTTGACTACAGGGCGAGGCTACACCTTC
CDR3aa: CASSLTTGRGYTF
v_gene: TRBV5-6
j_gene: TRBJ1-2
d_gene: -
abundance: -

CDR3nt: TGTGCCAGCAGCCTAGCGGGGGGGGACTACGAGCAGTACTTC
CDR3aa: CASSLAGGDYEQYF
v_gene: TRBV9
j_gene: TRBJ2-7
d_gene: TRBD2
abundance: -

CDR3nt: TGCGCCAGCAGTTCTAAGACAGGACGATACGAGCAGTACTTC
CDR3aa: CASSSKTGRYEQYF
v_gene: TRBV10-2
j_gene: TRBJ2-7
d_gene: -
abundance: -

CDR3nt: TGTGCCTGGAGTGTATCGACAGGGGCTAATGAAAAACTGTTTTTT
CDR3aa: CAWSVSTGANEKLFF
v_gene: TRBV30
j_gene: TRBJ1-4
d_gene: TRBD1
abundance: few

CDR3nt: TGTGCCAGCAGTTACTCCCTTTCGGAGCCCCAGCATTTT
CDR3aa: CASSYSLSEPQHF
v_gene: TRBV6-5
j_gene: TRBJ1-5
d_gene: -
abundance: -